This record looks at one T cell receptor (beta chain) sequence and its context. The antigen it binds to is not known. No per-base quality is available; no much larger clone lies one base away. RNA was extracted with the RNeasy kit and about 0.45 to 1 ug was reverse transcribed using random hexamers. The immunoSEQ multiplex PCR assay, covering 54 Vbeta and 13 Jbeta segments, was used to amplify TCR beta CDR3 regions. PCR amplification bias was corrected by using a synthetic template baseline for primer optimization and computational correction. In the original analysis: Reads were annotated to V, D and J genes per IMGT and analyzed with immunoSEQ Analyzer, keeping only productive sequences. Clonality was computed as one minus Shannon entropy normalized by log2 of the number of productive unique sequences. For each patient and control, public and private clones were evaluated within the 100 most prevalent clones. Susac-specific clones were defined as absent from healthy and MS cohorts, 1052 published viral clones and other ImmuneACCESS disease sequences. The public sequencing data were trimmed at Q25 with fastp and processed into clonotypes with MiXCR by TCRdb, which kept only in-frame beta chains. One record per CDR3 amino acid sequence lists the most common genes and DNA. What appears here as the V and J calls and clone size reflects TCRdb's work, not the paper's. This sample comprises 160,000 or so distinct CDR3 sequences, 90% to 95% of them detected only once. Jointly, the top ten make up 0.15% to 0.2% of the sample.

The sample comes from a study of CD8 T cells in Susac syndrome (dated by TCRdb to between 2018 and 2021). Context from the whole study: Among the Susac syndrome patients who were sequenced, clinically active disease was present in six and clinical remission was observed in fewer than 10. The study used repertoire sequencing to test whether antigen drove CD8+ T cell activation and differentiation in Susac syndrome. At the time of blood withdrawal, Susac syndrome patients were either therapy-naive, taking corticosteroids (with some also receiving IVIg), or on IVIg alone.

For CDR1 and CDR2, the germline V gene lists SGHTA and FQGNSA. V and J are truncated by 0 bases and 5 bases respectively, leaving an intervening sequence of 5 bases. Including the terminal cysteine and phenylalanine, the CDR3 comprises 13 residues. Left in the record is the CDR3 DNA by itself, 39 bases read in frame from the first base. Peripheral blood CD8+ and CD4+ T cells from healthy donors, Susac syndrome patients and multiple sclerosis patients were profiled using high-throughput TCR beta sequencing. The Susac syndrome patients fulfilled recently defined diagnostic criteria for definite or probable disease. Bulk CD8+ and CD4+ T cells were purified by magnetic negative isolation, whereas CD8+ TEMRA cells were enriched by FACS. Blood was drawn into EDTA tubes, processed within 24 hours, and PBMCs were isolated by density gradient centrifugation. PBMCs intended for TCR sequencing were frozen in liquid nitrogen and were later thawed in a 37 degrees C water bath. The sorted or isolated CD4+, CD8+ and CD8+ TEMRA cells reached a purity of at least 90%.

What the authors observed across the whole study: In patients with Susac syndrome, the CD4+ T cell repertoire showed no detectable clonal expansion. The study acknowledged that relatively few individuals were included in the TCR sequencing and HLA analysis.

This clonotype was sampled from a human donor with Susac syndrome. Sequenced input: CD4+ T cells from PBMCs. This chain joins TRBV7-2 to TRBJ1-5, with the D gene not confidently named. The DNA reads as follows: TGTGCCAGCAGCTTAGCCTTATATCAGCCCCAGCATTTT. This sequence encodes CASSLALYQPQHF.